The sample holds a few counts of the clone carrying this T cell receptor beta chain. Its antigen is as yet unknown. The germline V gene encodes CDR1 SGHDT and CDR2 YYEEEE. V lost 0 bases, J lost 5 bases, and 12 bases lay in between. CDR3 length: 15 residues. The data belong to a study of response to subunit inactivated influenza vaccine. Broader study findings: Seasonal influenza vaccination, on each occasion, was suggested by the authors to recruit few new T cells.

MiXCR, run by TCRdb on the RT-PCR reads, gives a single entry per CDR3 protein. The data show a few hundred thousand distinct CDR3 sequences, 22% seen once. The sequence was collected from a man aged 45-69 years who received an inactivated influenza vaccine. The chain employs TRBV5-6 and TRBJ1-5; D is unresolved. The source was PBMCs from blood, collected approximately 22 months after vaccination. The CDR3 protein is CASSLVANGDQPQHF. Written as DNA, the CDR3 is TGTGCCAGCAGCTTGGTGGCCAACGGTGATCAGCCCCAGCATTTT.